One and the same sample provided the 17 T cell receptor beta chains below, sequenced in a study of blood T cells in healthy people across ages. A second roughly 6 to 12 cycle PCR used barcoded and J-beta primers. Each CDR3 protein gets one entry after TCRdb re-called the 5' RACE reads with MiXCR. The data hold approximately 800,000 distinct CDR3 sequences, with approximately 59% observed a single time. Sequencing input: blood. The receptors stem from a man under 40 in good health.

The chain carries TRBV3-1 and TRBJ2-1; 7 bases fit TRBD1. The DNA end lines up better with TRBJ2-7; the J call may be wrong. The CDR3 has 16 residues. Germline values: CDR1 LGHDT, CDR2 YNNKEL (reference sequence). The CDR3 DNA is TGTGCCAGCAGCCAGGGGACAGTGTCCCCCTACAATGAGCAGTACTTC. This sequence encodes CASSQGTVSPYNEQYF.

V and J are TRBV7-2 and TRBJ1-2, with TRBD1 matching over 7 bases. Unmatched junction bases numbered 15, after V lost 5 bases and J lost 6 bases. CDR1 and CDR2 (germline): SGHTA, FQGNSA. The CDR3 covers 16 residues. CDR3 sequence: CASSRNRQGSGNGYTF. CDR3 DNA: TGTGCCAGCAGCCGCAACCGACAGGGAAGCGGTAATGGCTACACCTTC.

The chain employs TRBV20-1 and TRBJ2-1, with TRBD1 as a possible D gene (6 bases). CDR3 size: 13 residues. From germline, CDR1 is DFQATT and CDR2 SNEGSKA (reference sequence). The V end was cut by 6 bases, the J end by 9 bases, with 18 bases between. Here the CDR3 reads CSAQQGNRVEQFF. Here the CDR3 DNA reads TGCAGTGCCCAGCAAGGTAACAGGGTTGAGCAGTTCTTC.

This clonotype was seen once. This chain links TRBV20-1 with TRBJ2-7; 8 bases agree with TRBD1. Germline loops: CDR1 DFQATT, CDR2 SNEGSKA (reference sequence). V trimming: 6 bases; J trimming: 2 bases; junction bases outside the gene matches: 9. This CDR3 has 14 amino acids. CDR3 sequence: CSAPTGTGAYEQYF. CDR3 sequence (DNA): TGCAGTGCGCCGACCGGGACAGGAGCCTACGAGCAGTACTTC.

A remark on this clonotype: One end of the junction is discordant with germline, which a read error may explain. V and J are TRBV3-1 and TRBJ2-1; the D gene is possibly TRBD2 (6 bases). CDR3 size: 15 residues. Looked up from germline, CDR1 is LGHDT and CDR2 is YNNKEL (reference sequence). This CDR3 is CASSPWEASYNEQLF. Written as DNA, the CDR3 is TGTGCCAGCAGCCCCTGGGAGGCGTCCTACAATGAGCAGTTATTC.

The table lists this clonotype with a few counts. The V and J genes are TRBV15 and TRBJ2-2; D not resolved. V dropped 1 base and J dropped 2 bases, with 8 bases sitting between them. The CDR3 length is 15 residues. The V gene's germline CDR1 is LNHNV and CDR2 YYDKDF (reference sequence). As DNA, the CDR3 is TGTGCCACCAGCAGAGCAGGCCCCAACACCGGGGAGCTGTTTTTT. Protein product: CATSRAGPNTGELFF.

This rearrangement joins TRBV6-2 or TRBV6-3 to TRBJ1-4; D is undetermined. The germline V and J ends were trimmed by 2 bases and 4 bases, with 8 bases remaining between them. This CDR3 has 14 amino acids. CDR1 is MNHEY, CDR2 SVGEGT, per germline. CDR3 residues: CASSYPDVNEKLFF. In DNA form, the CDR3 reads TGTGCCAGCAGTTACCCGGACGTTAATGAAAAACTGTTTTTT.

The genes are TRBV6-5 and TRBJ1-2; 11 nucleotides line up with TRBD1. There are 13 residues in the CDR3. CDR1 MNHEY and CDR2 SVGAGI come from the germline V gene. Unmatched junction bases numbered 3, after V lost 8 bases and J lost 4 bases. The CDR3 sequence: CASGGQGVYGYTF. The CDR3 DNA reads TGTGCCAGCGGGGGACAGGGGGTCTATGGCTACACCTTC.

J is TRBJ2-1 and V is TRBV12-3 or TRBV12-4, with 11 bases that match TRBD2. CDR3 length equals 15 residues. V gave up 5 bases and J gave up 9 bases; unmatched junction bases: 9. CDR3 bases: TGTGCCAGCAGTCTAGATAGCGGGGGGGCAGTTGAGCAGTTCTTC. It is translated as CASSLDSGGAVEQFF.

This clonotype was detected only a few times. The V gene is TRBV28, the J gene TRBJ2-7; TRBD2 aligns across 8 bases. CDR3 length: 16 amino acids. Germline CDR1 is MDHEN and CDR2 is SYDVKM. Trimming took 5 bases from V and 3 from J; bases not matched to a gene: 12. The CDR3 is CASSPPPSGLYYEQYF. DNA of the CDR3: TGTGCCAGCAGTCCACCTCCTAGCGGGTTGTACTACGAGCAGTACTTC.

The chain couples TRBV6-5 to TRBJ2-5; D possibly corresponds to TRBD1 (6 bases). The CDR3 sequence is 15 residues long. CDR1 and CDR2 (germline): MNHEY, SVGAGI. V dropped 5 bases and J dropped 1 base, with 14 bases sitting between them. In nucleotides, the CDR3 is TGTGCCAGCAGTAAAACAGGGTCCCCCCAAGAGACCCAGTACTTC. Translation gives CASSKTGSPQETQYF.

CDR3 residues: CASSPGPSGAKNIQYF. The CDR3 coding sequence is TGTGCCAGCAGCCCCGGACCGAGTGGAGCCAAAAACATTCAGTACTTC. The chain couples TRBV12-3 or TRBV12-4 to TRBJ2-4; no firm D call. This CDR3 is 16 amino acids long. V was pared by 6 bases and J by 0 bases, with 15 bases between.

The chain carries TRBV5-6 and TRBJ2-3; D not resolved. Trimming took off 3 bases at V and 6 bases at J, with 11 bases between the two ends. Germline V CDR1 and CDR2: SGHDT, YYEEEE. The CDR3 contains 13 residues. CDR3 loop: CASSSVRSDTQYF. The CDR3 region has the DNA TGTGCCAGCAGCTCGGTTAGGTCGGATACGCAGTATTTT.

This chain joins TRBV9 and TRBJ2-1; D is possibly TRBD1 (5 bases). The V end was cut by 0 bases, the J end by 4 bases, with 11 bases between. The CDR3 is 15 residues long. Germline V gene data show CDR1 as SGDLS and CDR2 as YYNGEE. The CDR3 loop is CASSVGQGHYNEQFF. In DNA, the CDR3 is TGTGCCAGCAGCGTAGGCCAGGGCCATTACAATGAGCAGTTCTTC.

The V and J genes are TRBV20-1 and TRBJ1-3; tentative D call: TRBD1 (6 bases). The ends were cut back, 5 bases at V and 4 bases at J, with 18 bases in the middle. Germline loops: CDR1 DFQATT, CDR2 SNEGSKA (reference sequence). CDR3 length: 15 amino acids. The CDR3 DNA reads TGCAGTGCTTACCCAGGGGATTTGGGAGGAAACACCATATATTTT. Encoded protein: CSAYPGDLGGNTIYF.

The table lists this clonotype with a count of one. V usage is TRBV29-1 and J usage is TRBJ2-7; the D call may be TRBD1 or TRBD2 (6 bases each). The germline CDR1 and CDR2 sequences are SQVTM and ANQGSEA. Trimming left V 4 bases short and J 0 bases short, with 16 bases between. The CDR3 is 15 residues long. The CDR3 DNA follows: TGCAGCGTTGCCCGGTCTTCGGGGGCCTCCTACGAGCAGTACTTC. Residues: CSVARSSGASYEQYF.

The genes are TRBV18 and TRBJ2-1, with a possible D match to TRBD1 (5 bases). Germline V gene sequence: CDR1 KGHSH, CDR2 LQKENI. This CDR3 is 11 amino acids long. The germline V and J ends were trimmed by 6 bases and 10 bases, with 10 bases remaining between them. The chain's CDR3 is CASSARTEQFF. CDR3 DNA: TGTGCCAGCTCGGCTCGGACAGAGCAGTTCTTC.